What follows is one T cell receptor beta chain and its context. The target antigen is unknown. This specimen comes from a study of beta chain features in type 1 diabetes. At the level of the study: Sorted cells numbering around 100,000,000 were examined across all samples.

General study findings and limits: Shorter TCRB CDR3s, moderately but significantly so, marked every one of the four CD4+ subsets in Type 1 diabetes patients.

Reverse transcription of all isolated RNA meant that expressed TCRB transcripts were sequenced. Generated by immunoSEQ multiplex PCR, the TCRdb table keeps only in-frame clones and is missing some. The sample holds tens of thousands of clones; around 53% are singletons and the top ten take roughly 2.5%. CDR1 and CDR2 from the germline V gene are MDHEN and SYDVKM. V gave up 3 bases and J gave up 5 bases; unmatched junction bases: 7. This CDR3 comprises 16 residues. This TCR was sampled from a middle-aged woman with type 1 diabetes. The V gene is TRBV28, the J gene TRBJ2-3; 11 bases fit TRBD2. Specimen: Tregs from blood. The CDR3 DNA reads TGTGCCAGCAGTTTCTGGACTAGCGGGTCCCAAGATACGCAGTATTTT. Translated: CASSFWTSGSQDTQYF.